This T cell receptor beta chain was documented in a study of blood T cell repertoires in COVID-19. Study overall: There were acute and convalescent COVID-19 samples, and they came from the United States, Italy and Spain. From T cells, B-cell-depleted T cells, or PBMCs came the material, which was cDNA or gDNA.

Authors' processing steps: Quantification of nucleated cells was approximated via reference gene primer amplification. TCRdb keeps only in-frame clones here, not all; method: immunoSEQ multiplex PCR. Clonal size and the V and J genes are those of that table, whereas D and trimming came from the DNA. The sample has approximately 210,000 clones, roughly 90% seen once. The V segment lost 4 bases and the J segment 4 bases; nucleotides outside the gene matches: 12. This CDR3 comprises 17 residues. Germline CDR1 reads SGHNT; CDR2 reads YYREEE (reference sequence). The TCR originated in a woman aged 40 to 49 with acute or convalescent COVID-19. The specimen was peripheral blood. This chain uses TRBV5-4 with TRBJ2-2, with TRBD2 identical over 8 bases. CDR3 nucleotides: TGTGCCAGCAGCCCGACCCTTGGGGCGGGGGGCACCGGGGAGCTGTTTTTT. Protein sequence: CASSPTLGAGGTGELFF.